The clone carrying this T cell receptor beta chain was detected many times. Antigen: not known. The sample belongs to a study of T cells in Graves' hyperthyroidism and ophthalmopathy. Researchers amplified the TCR beta CDR3 regions from RNA transcripts. The study used the HTBI primer set for a first-round RT-PCR of the TCR CDR3. TCRdb reanalysed the multiplex PCR reads using MiXCR and keeps one entry per CDR3 protein. The sample includes 400,000 to 600,000 distinct CDR3 sequences, about 16% seen only once; the top ten take around 32%. General study findings and limits: Blood shared most expanded thyroid clonotypes above 0.001.

The TCR comes from a woman in her thirties with Graves' ophthalmopathy. Material for sequencing was blood.

The CDR3, as DNA: TGTGCCAGCTCACCAGGTTTCGGGGACCCCTACAATGAGCAGTTCTTC. This gives the protein CASSPGFGDPYNEQFF. The chain joins TRBV18 to TRBJ2-1, with D possibly called TRBD1 or TRBD2 (5 bases each). Germline V gene lookup returns CDR1 KGHSH and CDR2 LQKENI. V dropped 2 bases and J dropped 2 bases, with 13 bases sitting between them. The CDR3 contains 16 residues.